This paragraph covers one T cell receptor (beta chain) sequence. Its target is unknown. The data stem from a study of cytomegalovirus exposure and HLA in healthy donors. Across the study: Falling in the Caucasian-associated ancestry cluster were roughly 86% of around 370 genotyped donors. Study-level results: In a later analysis, an Asian-associated ancestry cluster reportedly showed fewer N-insertions than the roughly 690-donor mean. In a later analysis, V- and J-gene trimming of beta chains associated with a DCLRE1C missense variant, replicated independently. Researchers reported that a few CMV-associated chains were confirmed in vitro as CMV antigen-specific.

PCR amplification relied on 60 Vbeta primers (plus 13 Jbeta primers). Repertoires were generated with immunoSEQ multiplex PCR, while TCRdb's copy carries only in-frame clones and drops some. Found here are approximately 75,000 clones; the top ten clones hold 4.5% to 6%. This CDR3 has 13 amino acids. Looked up from germline, CDR1 is SQVTM and CDR2 is ANQGSEA. The J segment lost 2 bases and the V segment lost 4 bases, leaving 2 bases of the junction unmatched. This clonotype was sampled from a man aged 35 to 55 in good health and CMV-seronegative. The chain has TRBV29-1 and TRBJ2-1; TRBD1 aligns across 7 bases. The sample was PBMCs. The CDR3 DNA reads as TGCAGCGTTGTGGGACAGCCCTACAATGAGCAGTTCTTC. Translation gives CSVVGQPYNEQFF.